The 2 T cell receptor beta chains below were found in one sample sequenced in a study of blood T cell repertoires in COVID-19. The data were produced by immunoSEQ multiplex PCR, yet TCRdb's version contains in-frame clones alone and is incomplete. This table has 120,000 to 150,000 clones, around three quarters appearing once. The sample taken for sequencing was peripheral blood. The origin of the receptors is a man aged 55 to 70 with acute or convalescent COVID-19.

This chain connects TRBV5-1 to TRBJ2-7; TRBD2 matches at 13 bases. With 4 bases clipped from V and 3 bases from J, the junction kept 4 bases outside the gene matches. Germline V gene data show CDR1 as SGHRS and CDR2 as YFSETQ. The CDR3 is 15 amino acids. DNA of the CDR3: TGCGCCAGCAGCGAGGGACTAGCGGGGATCTACGAGCAGTACTTC. Protein: CASSEGLAGIYEQYF. Full variable domain (missing parts from reference TRBV5-1 and TRBJ2-7): KAGVTQTPRYLIKTRGQQVTLSCSPISGHRSVSWYQQTPGQGLQFLFEYFSETQRNKGNFPGRFSGRQFSNSRSEMNVSTLELGDSALYLCASSEGLAGIYEQYFGPGTRLTVT.

The rearrangement uses TRBV30 and TRBJ2-1; 13 nucleotides line up with TRBD2. The CDR3 length is 19 residues. Germline CDR1 reads GTSNPN; CDR2 reads SVGIG (reference sequence). The trim removed 2 bases at V and 6 bases at J, leaving 16 bases unmatched. The CDR3 region has the DNA TGTGCCTGGAGTAGCCCGCGGGGGACTAGCGGGGCGGGGGCCAATGAGCAGTTCTTC. This sequence encodes CAWSSPRGTSGAGANEQFF.